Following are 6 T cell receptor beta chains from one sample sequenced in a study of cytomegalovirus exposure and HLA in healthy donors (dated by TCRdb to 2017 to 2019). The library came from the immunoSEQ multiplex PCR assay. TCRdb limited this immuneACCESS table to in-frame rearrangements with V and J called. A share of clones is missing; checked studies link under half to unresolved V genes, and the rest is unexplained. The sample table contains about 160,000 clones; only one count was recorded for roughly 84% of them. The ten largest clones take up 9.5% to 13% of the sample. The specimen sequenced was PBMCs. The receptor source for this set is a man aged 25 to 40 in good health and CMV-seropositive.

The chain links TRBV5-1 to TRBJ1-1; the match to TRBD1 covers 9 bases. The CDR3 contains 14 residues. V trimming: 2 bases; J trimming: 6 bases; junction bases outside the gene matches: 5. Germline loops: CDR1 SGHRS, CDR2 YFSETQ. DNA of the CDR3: TGCGCCAGCAGCTTAAGGACAGGGGAGTCTGAAGCTTTCTTT. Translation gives CASSLRTGESEAFF.

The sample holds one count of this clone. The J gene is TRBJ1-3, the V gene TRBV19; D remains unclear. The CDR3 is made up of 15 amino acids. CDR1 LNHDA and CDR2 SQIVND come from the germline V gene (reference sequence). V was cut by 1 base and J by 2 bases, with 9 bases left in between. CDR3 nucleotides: TGTGCCAGTAGTATAGCCCCATTTGCTGGAAACACCATATATTTT. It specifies CASSIAPFAGNTIYF. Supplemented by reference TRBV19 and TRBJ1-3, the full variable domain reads DGGITQSPKYLFRKEGQNVTLSCEQNLNHDAMYWYRQDPGQGLRLIYYSQIVNDFQKGDIAEGYSVSREKKESFPLTVTSAQKNPTAFYLCASSIAPFAGNTIYFGEGSWLTVV.

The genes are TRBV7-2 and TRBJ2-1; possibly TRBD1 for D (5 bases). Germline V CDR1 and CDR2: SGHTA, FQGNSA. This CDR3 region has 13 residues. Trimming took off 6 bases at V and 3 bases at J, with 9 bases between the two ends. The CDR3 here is CASRGVGYNEQFF. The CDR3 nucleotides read TGTGCCAGCAGAGGGGTAGGCTACAATGAGCAGTTCTTC.

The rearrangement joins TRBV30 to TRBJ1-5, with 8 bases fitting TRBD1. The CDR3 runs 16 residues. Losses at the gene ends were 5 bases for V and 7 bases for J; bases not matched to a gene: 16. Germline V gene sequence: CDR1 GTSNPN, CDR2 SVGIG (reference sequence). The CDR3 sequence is CAWPPPPGQDVQPQHF. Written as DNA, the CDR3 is TGTGCCTGGCCTCCCCCCCCGGGACAGGATGTACAGCCCCAGCATTTT.

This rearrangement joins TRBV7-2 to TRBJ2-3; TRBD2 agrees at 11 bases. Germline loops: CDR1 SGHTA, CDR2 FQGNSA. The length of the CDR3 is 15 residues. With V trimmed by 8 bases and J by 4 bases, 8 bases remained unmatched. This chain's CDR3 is CASALTSGRADTQYF. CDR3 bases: TGTGCCAGCGCCCTTACTAGCGGGAGAGCAGATACGCAGTATTTT. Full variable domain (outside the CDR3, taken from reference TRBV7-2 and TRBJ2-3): GAGVSQSPSNKVTEKGKDVELRCDPISGHTALYWYRQSLGQGLEFLIYFQGNSAPDKSGLPSDRFSAERTGGSVSTLTIQRTQQEDSAVYLCASALTSGRADTQYFGPGTRLTVL.

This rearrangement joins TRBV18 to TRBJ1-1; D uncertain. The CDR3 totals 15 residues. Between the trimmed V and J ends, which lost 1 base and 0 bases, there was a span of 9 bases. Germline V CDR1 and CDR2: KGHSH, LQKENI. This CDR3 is CASSPLGVLNTEAFF. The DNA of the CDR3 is TGTGCCAGCTCACCACTCGGGGTCCTGAACACTGAAGCTTTCTTT.